The 22 T cell receptor beta chains listed next were all sequenced from one sample in a study of blood T cell repertoires in COVID-19. Repertoires were generated with immunoSEQ multiplex PCR, while TCRdb's copy carries only in-frame clones and drops some. The table has about 240,000 clones, roughly 90% seen once; the top ten hold 3.5% to 5%. The sequencing input was PBMCs or T cells enriched from blood (not recorded which). Receptors originate from a young woman who had recovered from COVID-19.

The rearrangement joins TRBV10-3 to TRBJ1-1; 9 bases are shared with TRBD1. V gave up 7 bases and J gave up 5 bases; unmatched junction bases: 5. In germline, CDR1 is ENHRY, CDR2 SYGVKD. The CDR3 runs to 13 residues. The CDR3 sequence: CAITRQGETEAFF. In DNA, the CDR3 is TGTGCCATCACCCGACAGGGGGAAACTGAAGCTTTCTTT.

The chain recombines TRBV28 with TRBJ1-3; D uncertain. There are 15 residues in the CDR3. Per germline, CDR1 MDHEN and CDR2 SYDVKM. V lost 3 bases to trimming and J lost 0 bases, with 9 bases between them. The CDR3 sequence: CASSFFASSGNTIYF. The CDR3 DNA is TGTGCCAGCAGTTTCTTTGCTAGCTCTGGAAACACCATATATTTT.

The rearrangement joins TRBV28 to TRBJ2-7; 10 bases line up with TRBD2. Germline V gene data show CDR1 as MDHEN and CDR2 as SYDVKM. V trimming: 6 bases; J trimming: 2 bases; junction bases outside the gene matches: 4. The CDR3 consists of 14 residues. In DNA, the CDR3 is TGTGCCAGCAGGCGGACTAGCGGTACCTACGAGCAGTACTTC. Residues: CASRRTSGTYEQYF.

The V and J genes are TRBV7-2 and TRBJ1-5, with D uncertain. There are 15 residues in the CDR3. Trimming took 4 bases from V and 1 from J, leaving 11 bases between them. The germline gives CDR1 SGHTA, CDR2 FQGNSA. CDR3 DNA: TGTGCCAGCAGCTCCTGGGAGGGAAGCAATCAGCCCCAGCATTTT. Protein: CASSSWEGSNQPQHF.

The chain uses TRBV19 and TRBJ2-1, with 12 positions matching TRBD1. Germline assignment: CDR1 LNHDA and CDR2 SQIVND (reference sequence). This CDR3 spans 14 amino acids. J gave up 7 bases and V 5 bases, and 3 bases lay outside the gene matches. The CDR3 sequence: CASSRDRGLNEQFF. CDR3 bases: TGTGCCAGTAGTCGGGACAGGGGGCTGAATGAGCAGTTCTTC.

This clone has only a few counts. The chain uses TRBV27 and TRBJ1-2; the D gene is possibly TRBD1 (5 bases). The ends were cut back, 6 bases at V and 2 bases at J, with 13 bases in the middle. The germline CDR1 and CDR2 sequences are MNHEY and SMNVEV (reference sequence). The CDR3 runs to 14 residues. In nucleotides, the CDR3 is TGTGCCAGCAGCTCCCGACAGAAGAACTATGGCTACACCTTC. Its translation: CASSSRQKNYGYTF.

The chain joins TRBV11-2 to TRBJ1-1, with TRBD1 matching 7 bases. The CDR3 is 14 amino acids. Germline CDR1 is SGHAT and CDR2 is FQNNGV. The junction had 2 bases not matched to a gene; V was cut back by 0 bases and J by 4 bases. The CDR3 DNA reads TGTGCCAGCAGCTTAGATTACAGGGGCACTGAAGCTTTCTTT. Translated: CASSLDYRGTEAFF. The full variable domain, its missing parts supplied by reference TRBV11-2 and TRBJ1-1, is EAGVAQSPRYKIIEKRQSVAFWCNPISGHATLYWYQQILGQGPKLLIQFQNNGVVDDSQLPKDRFSAERLKGVDSTLKIQPAKLEDSAVYLCASSLDYRGTEAFFGQGTRLTVV.

The chain links TRBV4-3 to TRBJ2-7; a possible D gene is TRBD1 (6 bases). CDR1 and CDR2 (germline): LGHNA, YSLEER. The CDR3 covers 15 residues. Deletions cut 0 bases from V and 1 base from J, with 10 bases between. In DNA, the CDR3 is TGCGCCAGCAGCCAAGATATAAGGGGGTCCTACGAGCAGTACTTC. Protein product: CASSQDIRGSYEQYF.

V and J are TRBV7-5 and TRBJ2-7; the table's D gene call, TRBD1, was not cross checked with the DNA. TRBV7-5 is an annotated pseudogene. The CDR3 totals 14 residues. For the CDR3, the DNA is TGTGCCAGAAGCTCGGGACAGGTCGGTTACGAGCAGTACTTC. This encodes CARSSGQVGYEQYF.

The gene calls are TRBV4-2 and TRBJ2-2, with 14 bases lining up with TRBD2. This CDR3 has 16 residues. V lost 4 bases, J lost 4 bases, and 2 bases stayed unmatched. Germline CDR1 and CDR2: LGHNA and YNFKEQ. The CDR3 loop is CASSPGLAGVTGELFF. The CDR3 nucleotides are TGTGCCAGCAGCCCGGGACTAGCGGGAGTCACCGGGGAGCTGTTTTTT.

Concerning this clone: The same CDR3 arises from other DNA sequences in this sample as well. The chain joins TRBV15 to TRBJ1-5; 10 positions agree with TRBD1. Per germline, CDR1 LNHNV and CDR2 YYDKDF (reference sequence). The CDR3 has 14 amino acids. Trimming at V came to 3 bases and at J to 7 bases, leaving 3 bases not matched to a gene. CDR3 residues: CATSRTGGGQPQHF. The CDR3 DNA reads TGTGCCACCAGCAGGACAGGGGGCGGGCAGCCCCAGCATTTT.

The rearrangement joins TRBV9 to TRBJ2-1; 13 bases align to TRBD2. With 7 bases clipped from V and 9 bases from J, the junction kept 7 bases outside the gene matches. Looked up from germline, CDR1 is SGDLS and CDR2 is YYNGEE. The CDR3 sequence is 14 residues long. Here the CDR3 DNA reads TGTGCCAGCGGGGGACTAGCGGGATTCGGTGAGCAGTTCTTC. It translates to CASGGLAGFGEQFF. Together with reference TRBV9 and TRBJ2-1, the CDR3 gives the full variable domain: DSGVTQTPKHLITATGQRVTLRCSPRSGDLSVYWYQQSLDQGLQFLIQYYNGEERAKGNILERFSAQQFPDLHSELNLSSLELGDSALYFCASGGLAGFGEQFFGPGTRLTVL.

V is TRBV6-5 and J is TRBJ1-1; no reliable D call. V was trimmed by 0 bases and J by 5 bases, leaving 7 bases between them. CDR1 is MNHEY and CDR2 is SVGAGI in the germline V gene. The CDR3 is 13 amino acids. CDR3 in amino acids: CASSYSPGTEAFF. The CDR3 nucleotides are TGTGCCAGCAGTTACTCTCCGGGGACTGAAGCTTTCTTT.

This clone was seen a single time. V and J are TRBV28 and TRBJ2-1; 7 bases are a match to TRBD1. The V gene end was trimmed by 4 bases and the J gene end by 7 bases; junction bases not matched to a gene: 10. The CDR3 has 15 amino acids. CDR1 is MDHEN, CDR2 SYDVKM, per germline. CDR3 DNA: TGTGCCAGCAGTTACACCCGGACAGGTCGTAATGAGCAGTTCTTC. The encoded protein is CASSYTRTGRNEQFF.

The chain carries TRBV29-1 and TRBJ2-6; 7 positions agree with TRBD1. The trim removed 6 bases at V and 4 bases at J, leaving 3 bases unmatched. Germline CDR1 SQVTM, CDR2 ANQGSEA. The CDR3 covers 13 residues. The CDR3: CSVTGSGANVLTF. The CDR3 DNA reads as TGCAGCGTGACAGGGTCGGGGGCCAACGTCCTGACTTTC.

V is TRBV19 and J is TRBJ1-1, with 8 bases matching TRBD1. From germline, CDR1 is LNHDA and CDR2 SQIVND (reference sequence). With V trimmed by 2 bases and J by 1 base, 3 bases remained unmatched. This CDR3 comprises 15 residues. The CDR3 DNA sequence: TGTGCCAGTAGTATACCAGGGGGCGAGAACACTGAAGCTTTCTTT. Amino acid sequence: CASSIPGGENTEAFF.

The CDR3 here is CASSPGHTYEQYF. DNA for the CDR3: TGTGCCAGCAGTCCGGGACACACCTACGAGCAGTACTTC. J is TRBJ2-7 and V is TRBV6-5, with D possibly TRBD1 on 6 matching bases. This CDR3 comprises 13 residues. V dropped 5 bases and J dropped 2 bases, with 10 bases sitting between them. Germline V gene data show CDR1 as MNHEY and CDR2 as SVGAGI.

The chain couples TRBV2 to TRBJ2-3, with D perhaps matching TRBD1 (6 bases). Germline CDR1 reads SNHLY; CDR2 reads FYNNEI. The CDR3 covers 12 residues. Trimming removed 2 bases from V and 6 bases from J, with 6 bases in between. CDR3 protein: CASSERGDTQYF. In nucleotides, the CDR3 is TGTGCCAGCAGTGAAAGGGGGGATACGCAGTATTTT.

The rearrangement uses TRBV12-3 or TRBV12-4 and TRBJ1-2; TRBD1 aligns across 7 bases. CDR3 length: 11 residues. The V gene end was trimmed by 7 bases and the J gene end by 8 bases; junction bases not matched to a gene: 4. The CDR3 DNA reads TGTGCCAGCACCCGGACAGGCGGCTACACCTTC. Protein sequence: CASTRTGGYTF.

The rearrangement joins TRBV19 to TRBJ1-1, with no clear D. The CDR3 has 14 residues. V lost 3 bases to trimming and J lost 1 base, with 9 bases between them. Germline loops: CDR1 LNHDA, CDR2 SQIVND (reference sequence). The CDR3 sequence: CASSMRRGNTEAFF. The CDR3 region has the DNA TGTGCCAGTAGTATGCGTCGAGGGAACACTGAAGCTTTCTTT. Drawing the rest from reference TRBV19 and TRBJ1-1, the complete variable domain is DGGITQSPKYLFRKEGQNVTLSCEQNLNHDAMYWYRQDPGQGLRLIYYSQIVNDFQKGDIAEGYSVSREKKESFPLTVTSAQKNPTAFYLCASSMRRGNTEAFFGQGTRLTVV.

V is TRBV10-3 and J is TRBJ2-1, with 8 bases identical to TRBD2. Germline V gene sequence: CDR1 ENHRY, CDR2 SYGVKD. With V trimmed by 9 bases and J by 5 bases, 6 bases remained unmatched. The CDR3 covers 13 residues. The CDR3: CAMQTSANNEQFF. Written as DNA, the CDR3 is TGTGCCATGCAGACTAGCGCAAACAATGAGCAGTTCTTC.

The chain has TRBV5-1 and TRBJ2-1; 7 nucleotides match TRBD2. Per the germline V gene, CDR1 is SGHRS and CDR2 is YFSETQ. V shed 4 bases and J 10 bases; nucleotides not matched to a gene: 8. This CDR3 spans 13 amino acids. The CDR3 DNA reads as TGCGCCAGCAGCCTCGCACCAGCGGGAGAGCAGTTCTTC. Residues: CASSLAPAGEQFF.